The TCR beta chain under discussion was sequenced for a study of blood T cell repertoires in COVID-19. Clones were sequenced by immunoSEQ multiplex PCR, and TCRdb holds only the in-frame ones, with some missing. The sample carries 130,000 to 150,000 clones, roughly 79% recorded once. This CDR3 comprises 13 residues. Germline-derived CDR1 and CDR2 are MNHNY and SVGAGI (reference sequence). V was pared by 4 bases and J by 4 bases, with 8 bases between. The rearrangement links TRBV6-6 to TRBJ2-1; D uncertain. The sequencing sample was made of peripheral blood. The clonotype comes from a human donor with acute or convalescent COVID-19. The donor label of this sample is uncertain. The CDR3 region has the DNA TGTGCCAGCAGTTTGACATCTTACAATGAGCAGTTCTTC. Translating it yields CASSLTSYNEQFF.